Below, 26 T cell receptor beta chains from the same sample are listed, as sequenced in a study of CD8 T cells in Susac syndrome. Random hexamers were used to reverse transcribe the RNA input (about 0.5 to 1 ug). Using its own MiXCR run on the immunoSEQ multiplex PCR reads, TCRdb lists one record per CDR3 protein. This sample has about 300,000 distinct CDR3 sequences, with 70% to 90% found just once. Material for sequencing was CD8+ T cells from PBMCs. The receptors here all came from a human donor with multiple sclerosis.

This chain joins TRBV6-1 and TRBJ1-3; D unclear. CDR3 size: 14 residues. V was cut by 6 bases and J by 3 bases, with 12 bases left in between. Germline CDR1 is MNHNS and CDR2 is SASEGT. Here the CDR3 reads CASSLRAIGNTIYF. The CDR3 DNA follows: TGTGCCAGCAGCCTCCGGGCTATTGGAAACACCATATATTTT.

The chain is built from TRBV29-1 and TRBJ2-1, with TRBD2 identical over 11 bases. The CDR3 contains 17 residues. Per germline, CDR1 SQVTM and CDR2 ANQGSEA. V shed 3 bases, J shed 4 bases, and the junction held 11 bases outside the gene matches. CDR3 DNA sequence: TGCAGCGTTGATCCCACCTTGACTAGCGGGGAGTACAATGAGCAGTTCTTC. It is translated as CSVDPTLTSGEYNEQFF.

The chain recombines TRBV7-9 with TRBJ1-1; the match to TRBD1 covers 7 bases. With V trimmed by 3 bases and J by 4 bases, 2 bases remained unmatched. Germline V gene lookup returns CDR1 SEHNR and CDR2 FQNEAQ (reference sequence). The CDR3 length is 13 residues. The CDR3 sequence is CASSFDRATEAFF. The DNA for the CDR3 is TGTGCCAGCAGCTTCGACAGGGCCACTGAAGCTTTCTTT. Combining the CDR3 with reference TRBV7-9 and TRBJ1-1 gives the whole variable domain DTGVSQNPRHKITKRGQNVTFRCDPISEHNRLYWYRQTLGQGPEFLTYFQNEAQLEKSRLLSDRFSAERPKGSFSTLEIQRTEQGDSAMYLCASSFDRATEAFFGQGTRLTVV.

The J gene is TRBJ2-2, the V gene TRBV4-1; D possibly corresponds to TRBD2 (5 bases). V lost 6 bases and J lost 6, with 8 bases in between. The CDR3 covers 12 residues. The germline V gene encodes CDR1 MGHRA and CDR2 YSYEKL. The CDR3 is CASRDSAGELFF. CDR3 nucleotides: TGCGCCAGCAGAGATAGCGCCGGGGAGCTGTTTTTT.

This clonotype was seen a handful of times. The chain uses TRBV7-6 and TRBJ1-5; the D is unclear. The V gene's germline CDR1 is SGHVS and CDR2 FNYEAQ. V was cut by 5 bases and J by 4 bases, with 6 bases left in between. The CDR3 covers 12 residues. CDR3 residues: CASSQLNQPQHF. The CDR3, as DNA: TGTGCCAGCAGCCAGCTTAATCAGCCCCAGCATTTT.

The rearrangement uses TRBV27 and TRBJ2-1; 7 bases map to TRBD2. There are 15 residues in the CDR3. The V and J ends lost 10 bases and 5 bases, in that order; junction bases with no gene match: 14. Germline CDR1 MNHEY, CDR2 SMNVEV (reference sequence). CDR3 coding DNA: TGTGCCATCAAGAGCAGGGCTAGCGGTCACAATGAGCAGTTCTTC. It encodes CAIKSRASGHNEQFF.

The chain carries TRBV9 and TRBJ2-3, with TRBD2 matching 9 bases. Germline CDR1 and CDR2: SGDLS and YYNGEE. The ends lost 1 base at V and 4 bases at J; junction bases unmatched: 10. The CDR3 length is 17 residues. For the CDR3, the DNA is TGTGCCAGCAGCGTACGTCTTAGCGGGAGTGGACCAGATACGCAGTATTTT. It encodes CASSVRLSGSGPDTQYF.

As to this clonotype: The germline gene is not matched at one end of the junction; a read error may be the cause. The V call is TRBV14, the J call TRBJ2-6, with D perhaps TRBD2 (6 bases). CDR1 is SGHDN and CDR2 is FVKESK in the germline V gene. This CDR3 is 18 amino acids long. The CDR3 nucleotides read TGTGCCAGCAACCAAGATGGGGGACTGCTCTCTGGGGCCAACGTCCTGACTTTC. This encodes CASNQDGGLLSGANVLTF.

This chain links TRBV5-1 with TRBJ2-7; the D is unclear. Trimming stripped 2 bases from V and 2 bases from J, with 8 bases between. CDR1 and CDR2 (germline): SGHRS, YFSETQ. The CDR3 has 13 residues. This CDR3 reads CASSFGPTYEQYF. The CDR3 DNA sequence: TGCGCCAGCAGCTTCGGGCCAACCTACGAGCAGTACTTC.

V gene TRBV27 combines with J gene TRBJ2-5; 9 bases align to TRBD1. With V trimmed by 5 bases and J by 4 bases, 8 bases remained unmatched. Germline values: CDR1 MNHEY, CDR2 SMNVEV (reference sequence). The CDR3 is 15 residues long. The DNA of the CDR3 is TGTGCCAGCAGTACACGGGACAGGGTAGGAGAGACCCAGTACTTC. Protein sequence: CASSTRDRVGETQYF.

V is TRBV20-1 and J is TRBJ2-1; D is unresolved. Germline assignment: CDR1 DFQATT and CDR2 SNEGSKA (reference sequence). This CDR3 is built from 14 residues. The V end lost 0 bases, the J end lost 9 bases, and 15 bases lay between the germline ends. This CDR3 reads CSARDFPGFIEQFF. Here the CDR3 DNA reads TGCAGTGCTAGAGATTTCCCCGGCTTTATTGAGCAGTTCTTC.

This clonotype was seen a single time. The chain carries TRBV5-1 and TRBJ2-2; D perhaps matches TRBD1 (5 bases). Germline CDR1 and CDR2: SGHRS and YFSETQ. The CDR3 is made up of 15 amino acids. V lost 0 bases and J lost 4, with 10 bases in between. In DNA, the CDR3 is TGCGCCAGCAGCTTGGAGGGGCAGACCACCGGGGAGCTGTTTTTT. Translation gives CASSLEGQTTGELFF.

V is TRBV20-1 and J is TRBJ2-1, with 9 positions matching TRBD2. V shed 0 bases, J shed 4 bases, and the junction held 4 bases outside the gene matches. The CDR3 length is 15 residues. CDR1 is DFQATT, CDR2 SNEGSKA, per germline (reference sequence). CDR3 DNA: TGCAGTGCTAGAGATCTAGCGGGAAGTTACAATGAGCAGTTCTTC. As protein: CSARDLAGSYNEQFF.

The chain uses TRBV12-3 or TRBV12-4 and TRBJ1-1; D gene unclear. Trimming left V 0 bases short and J 1 base short, with 15 bases between. The CDR3 is 17 amino acids. The CDR3 bases are TGTGCCAGCAGTTTAGCTGGATCGAGGATCCCGAACACTGAAGCTTTCTTT. It is translated as CASSLAGSRIPNTEAFF.

The chain is built from TRBV6-1 and TRBJ1-5; 11 bases map to TRBD1. The CDR3 runs to 15 residues. The V and J ends lost 6 bases and 0 bases, in that order; junction bases with no gene match: 1. Germline CDR1 is MNHNS and CDR2 is SASEGT. This chain's CDR3 is CASRGTGGSNQPQHF. The DNA of the CDR3 is TGTGCCAGCAGAGGGACAGGGGGTAGCAATCAGCCCCAGCATTTT.

The chain recombines TRBV15 with TRBJ2-4; D tentatively fits TRBD1 or TRBD2 (6 bases each). CDR1 is LNHNV, CDR2 YYDKDF, per germline (reference sequence). The V end was cut by 0 bases, the J end by 7 bases, with 16 bases between. CDR3 size: 16 residues. The CDR3 here is CATSRDSRGAGNIQYF. The DNA of the CDR3 is TGTGCCACCAGCAGAGACTCCAGGGGCGCGGGGAACATTCAGTACTTC.

This rearrangement joins TRBV28 to TRBJ1-1; no clear D gene. Trimming shortened V by 3 bases and J by 6 bases, and 11 bases separated the two germline ends. The CDR3 extends over 13 amino acids. Germline V gene data show CDR1 as MDHEN and CDR2 as SYDVKM. The CDR3 loop reads CASSFIFSAEAFF. The CDR3, as DNA: TGTGCCAGCAGTTTCATATTCAGCGCTGAAGCTTTCTTT.

The chain combines TRBV5-6 with TRBJ2-2; D is undetermined. The V end lost 3 bases, the J end lost 17 bases, and 17 bases lay between the germline ends. Germline assignment: CDR1 SGHDT and CDR2 YYEEEE. CDR3 length: 12 residues. CDR3 region: CASSWGFSPEFF. The CDR3 DNA sequence: TGTGCCAGCAGCTGGGGTTTCTCACCGGAATTTTTT. Using reference TRBV5-6 and TRBJ2-2 for the parts outside the CDR3, the full variable domain is DAGVTQSPTHLIKTRGQQVTLRCSPKSGHDTVSWYQQALGQGPQFIFQYYEEEERQRGNFPDRFSGHQFPNYSSELNVNALLLGDSALYLCASSWGFSPEFFGEGSRLTVL.

The V gene is TRBV12-5, the J gene TRBJ1-2; TRBD1 aligns across 11 bases. Germline assignment: CDR1 LGHNT and CDR2 FRNRAP. Trimming took 6 bases from V and 6 from J; bases not matched to a gene: 6. The CDR3 has 14 amino acids. The CDR3 protein is CASGHPGQGDGYTF. The CDR3 DNA reads TGTGCTAGTGGACACCCGGGACAGGGGGATGGCTACACCTTC.

J is TRBJ1-2 and V is TRBV24-1, with TRBD1 as a possible D gene (5 bases). This CDR3 spans 16 amino acids. Per germline, CDR1 KGHDR and CDR2 SFDVKD. V lost 3 bases to trimming and J lost 0 bases, with 13 bases between them. The CDR3 region has the DNA TGTGCCACCAGTGATGGCGCCAGGGTCCCTAACTATGGCTACACCTTC. It encodes CATSDGARVPNYGYTF.

The chain has TRBV27 and TRBJ1-1; no firm D call. CDR3 length: 13 residues. V dropped 2 bases and J dropped 4 bases, with 8 bases sitting between them. CDR1 is MNHEY and CDR2 is SMNVEV in the germline V gene (reference sequence). The CDR3 sequence: CASSLGLITEAFF. CDR3 sequence (DNA): TGTGCCAGCAGTTTAGGGCTGATCACTGAAGCTTTCTTT.

The V gene is TRBV3-1, the J gene TRBJ2-1; D ambiguous. The CDR3 is 13 amino acids. V lost 1 base, J lost 6 bases, and 7 bases lay in between. Germline V gene data show CDR1 as LGHDT and CDR2 as YNNKEL (reference sequence). CDR3 protein: CASSQVVGNEQFF. The CDR3 DNA follows: TGTGCCAGCAGCCAAGTAGTAGGCAATGAGCAGTTCTTC.

The chain has TRBV19 and TRBJ2-7; D tentatively reads TRBD1 or TRBD2 (6 bases each). The germline V and J ends were trimmed by 5 bases and 4 bases, with 15 bases remaining between them. CDR3 length: 14 amino acids. The V gene's germline CDR1 is LNHDA and CDR2 SQIVND (reference sequence). CDR3 in DNA: TGTGCCAGTAGTCCTGAATGGGGGGCTTACGAGCAGTACTTC. It specifies CASSPEWGAYEQYF.

V gene TRBV29-1 combines with J gene TRBJ2-5; D gene uncertain. Germline loops: CDR1 SQVTM, CDR2 ANQGSEA. Trimming cost V 3 bases and J 1 base, with 12 bases left between them. The CDR3 is 14 amino acids. The CDR3 is CSVEFMQVQETQYF. CDR3 DNA: TGCAGCGTTGAGTTCATGCAGGTCCAAGAGACCCAGTACTTC. Looking up the rest from reference TRBV29-1 and TRBJ2-5 gives the full variable domain: SAVISQKPSRDICQRGTSLTIQCQVDSQVTMMFWYRQQPGQSLTLIATANQGSEATYESGFVIDKFPISRPNLTFSTLTVSNMSPEDSSIYLCSVEFMQVQETQYFGPGTRLLVL.

The J gene is TRBJ2-1, the V gene TRBV29-1, with no clear D. The CDR3 contains 11 residues. Germline loops: CDR1 SQVTM, CDR2 ANQGSEA. V lost 4 bases, J lost 5 bases, and 6 bases lay in between. CDR3 region: CSVVLNNEQFF. CDR3 bases: TGCAGCGTTGTACTGAACAATGAGCAGTTCTTC.

V usage is TRBV6-1 and J usage is TRBJ2-1; TRBD2 might be the D (6 bases). V was cut by 6 bases and J by 4 bases, with 16 bases left in between. The CDR3 loop spans 15 amino acids. Germline lookup yields CDR1 MNHNS and CDR2 SASEGT. The CDR3 region has the DNA TGTGCCAGCAGCCTCACTAGCCAGCATTACAATGAGCAGTTCTTC. Amino acid sequence: CASSLTSQHYNEQFF.